A single sample is the source of the 24 T cell receptor beta chains below, sequenced in a study of T-cell reconstitution after alpha-beta-depleted transplantation in children. A library of TCRbeta sequences, prepared with unique molecular identifiers, was generated. A single record per CDR3 protein comes from TCRdb applying MiXCR to the PCR reads. The table includes a few hundred thousand distinct CDR3 sequences, 15% to 20% detected once. The material was PBMCs, mostly from graft donor cells, obtained 360 days after TCRalphabeta/CD19-depleted stem cell transplant. Receptors were obtained from a boy younger than two who had a stem cell transplant for Wiskott-Aldrich syndrome, so the T cells may come from the graft donor.

The rearrangement joins TRBV4-2 to TRBJ2-1, with D perhaps matching TRBD2 (6 bases). The germline V gene has CDR1 LGHNA and CDR2 YNFKEQ. The CDR3 is made up of 17 amino acids. Trimming pared 0 bases from V and 4 bases from J, leaving 16 bases between. CDR3 bases: TGTGCCAGCAGCCAAGAAAGGGCAGGGAGGTTTTACAATGAGCAGTTCTTC. Protein: CASSQERAGRFYNEQFF.

CDR3 protein: CASSSPPGTSGLWQFF. The CDR3 DNA is TGTGCCAGCAGTTCCCCCCCCGGGACTAGCGGTCTATGGCAGTTCTTC. This sequence joins TRBV27 and TRBJ2-1, with TRBD2 identical over 11 bases. From germline, CDR1 is MNHEY and CDR2 SMNVEV (reference sequence). J gave up 12 bases and V 4 bases, and 14 bases lay outside the gene matches. The CDR3 is 16 residues long.

This clonotype turned up a few times. The chain employs TRBV3-1 and TRBJ1-1; no firm D call. Trimming stripped 0 bases from V and 7 bases from J, with 9 bases between. The germline gives CDR1 LGHDT, CDR2 YNNKEL (reference sequence). The CDR3 loop spans 13 amino acids. In nucleotides, the CDR3 is TGTGCCAGCAGCCAAGATCGAAGGTTTGAAGCTTTCTTT. It specifies CASSQDRRFEAFF.

This clonotype appeared a few times. The chain couples TRBV29-1 to TRBJ1-3; D is unresolved. V was shortened by 0 bases and J by 0 bases, with 9 bases between the two germline ends. In germline, CDR1 is SQVTM, CDR2 ANQGSEA. CDR3 length equals 15 residues. The CDR3 bases are TGCAGCGTTGAAGATCATAGCAACTCTGGAAACACCATATATTTT. Protein product: CSVEDHSNSGNTIYF.

The J gene is TRBJ2-1, the V gene TRBV4-1, with TRBD2 identical over 12 bases. The junction had 5 bases not matched to a gene; V was cut back by 3 bases and J by 5 bases. Germline CDR1 MGHRA, CDR2 YSYEKL. The CDR3 consists of 16 residues. CDR3 loop: CASSHPTSGGNNEQFF. CDR3 DNA: TGCGCCAGCAGCCACCCGACTAGCGGGGGAAACAATGAGCAGTTCTTC.

CDR3 sequence: CASTQGRDPTGSYEQYF. CDR3 nucleotide sequence: TGTGCCAGTACCCAAGGGAGAGACCCCACAGGGTCCTACGAGCAGTACTTC. The gene calls are TRBV19 and TRBJ2-7; D perhaps matches TRBD1 (6 bases). V dropped 7 bases and J dropped 1 base, with 23 bases sitting between them. The CDR3 totals 17 residues. CDR1 is LNHDA, CDR2 SQIVND, per germline (reference sequence).

CDR3 protein: CASRAGGHYEQYF. CDR3 DNA: TGTGCCAGCAGAGCGGGGGGACATTACGAGCAGTACTTC. The chain has TRBV9 and TRBJ2-7; 9 bases align to TRBD2. CDR1 is SGDLS, CDR2 YYNGEE, per germline. CDR3 length: 13 amino acids. J gave up 4 bases and V 5 bases, and 4 bases lay outside the gene matches.

The J gene is TRBJ2-7, the V gene TRBV5-5, with 8 bases lining up with TRBD1. Germline V gene data show CDR1 as SGHKS and CDR2 as YYEKEE (reference sequence). This CDR3 contains 16 residues. V shed 0 bases and J 3 bases; nucleotides not matched to a gene: 8. CDR3 loop: CASSLVGQGSVYEQYF. CDR3 sequence (DNA): TGTGCCAGCAGCTTGGTCGGACAGGGCAGCGTCTACGAGCAGTACTTC.

The genes are TRBV10-3 and TRBJ2-1; tentatively, D is TRBD2 (6 bases). V shed 6 bases and J shed 6 bases, with 9 bases lying between them. The germline V gene has CDR1 ENHRY and CDR2 SYGVKD. The CDR3 is 12 amino acids. CDR3 protein: CAISGLPNEQFF. CDR3 nucleotides: TGTGCCATCAGCGGACTACCCAATGAGCAGTTCTTC.

This clonotype was seen at least ten times. The V gene is TRBV12-3 or TRBV12-4, the J gene TRBJ2-7; D possibly uses TRBD1 or TRBD2 (5 bases each). The V end was cut by 6 bases, the J end by 3 bases, with 12 bases between. This CDR3 is built from 13 residues. CDR3 in DNA: TGTGCCAGCAGCCGGGACCTAGACTACGAGCAGTACTTC. Protein sequence: CASSRDLDYEQYF.

The chain joins TRBV9 to TRBJ2-1; TRBD2 matches at 7 bases. Germline loops: CDR1 SGDLS, CDR2 YYNGEE. The CDR3 has 15 residues. V lost 4 bases, J lost 0 bases, and 4 bases stayed unmatched. The CDR3 protein is CASSPSGNSYNEQFF. CDR3 bases: TGTGCCAGCAGCCCCAGCGGGAACTCCTACAATGAGCAGTTCTTC.

This clonotype was counted only a few times. The J gene is TRBJ1-5, the V gene TRBV29-1; D is uncertain. The V and J ends lost 4 bases and 6 bases respectively, with 10 bases between them. The V gene's germline CDR1 is SQVTM and CDR2 ANQGSEA. The CDR3 covers 12 residues. CDR3 sequence reads: CSVGTGSQPQHF. For the CDR3, the DNA is TGCAGCGTTGGGACCGGGAGTCAGCCCCAGCATTTT.

This rearrangement joins TRBV7-8 to TRBJ1-5, with D tentatively TRBD1 (6 bases). From germline, CDR1 is SGHVS and CDR2 FQNEAQ. V shed 5 bases and J shed 4 bases, with 24 bases lying between them. The CDR3 totals 18 residues. The CDR3 reads CASSPRRIRDNLNQPQHF. CDR3 DNA: TGTGCCAGCAGCCCCCGGAGGATCAGGGACAACCTTAATCAGCCCCAGCATTTT.

This clonotype was seen ten or more times. The gene calls are TRBV6-4 and TRBJ2-1; 11 bases match TRBD2. Germline trimming cut 3 bases from V and 4 bases from J; bases unmatched to any gene: 2. The CDR3 has 15 residues. CDR1 and CDR2 (germline): MRHNA, SNTAGT. CDR3 in amino acids: CASSEGLAGYNEQFF. The CDR3 DNA sequence: TGTGCCAGCAGTGAAGGACTAGCGGGTTACAATGAGCAGTTCTTC.

This clonotype was picked up many times. The rearrangement joins TRBV20-1 to TRBJ2-5, with D perhaps matching TRBD1 (6 bases). The CDR3 sequence is 13 residues long. V lost 2 bases, J lost 1 base, and 8 bases lay in between. Germline V gives CDR1 DFQATT, CDR2 SNEGSKA (reference sequence). CDR3 DNA: TGCAGTGCTAGAAAAGGGGGCCAAGAGACCCAGTACTTC. Translation: CSARKGGQETQYF.

V and J are TRBV20-1 and TRBJ2-7; D not resolved. The CDR3 is 14 residues long. V was trimmed by 0 bases and J by 3 bases, leaving 12 bases between them. Germline V lookup: CDR1 DFQATT, CDR2 SNEGSKA (reference sequence). The CDR3: CSARDLRKDYEQYF. In DNA, the CDR3 is TGCAGTGCTAGAGATCTGAGGAAAGACTACGAGCAGTACTTC.

This clonotype has a handful of counts. Germline and junction disagree at one end, which may indicate a read error. The chain recombines TRBV19 with TRBJ1-1; D is unresolved. CDR1 is LNHDA and CDR2 is SQIVND in the germline V gene (reference sequence). This CDR3 is built from 13 residues. The CDR3 bases are TGTGCCAGTAGTTTAGACGGGAGCACTGAAGCTTTCTTT. As protein: CASSLDGSTEAFF.

V usage is TRBV11-2 and J usage is TRBJ1-1, with unresolved D. V was clipped by 5 bases and J by 3 bases, with 16 bases between them. Germline CDR1 is SGHAT and CDR2 is FQNNGV. This CDR3 comprises 15 residues. The CDR3 reads CASSPSGRWDTEAFF. CDR3 nucleotides: TGTGCCAGCAGCCCCTCGGGTAGGTGGGACACTGAAGCTTTCTTT.

This sequence joins TRBV5-1 and TRBJ1-2, with no clear D. V was cut by 5 bases and J by 8 bases, with 19 bases left in between. This CDR3 region has 14 residues. Germline values: CDR1 SGHRS, CDR2 YFSETQ. CDR3 coding DNA: TGCGCCAGCAGGACGGAACAAAAAATAGGGGGCTACACCTTC. Encoded protein: CASRTEQKIGGYTF.

This chain connects TRBV20-1 to TRBJ2-7; weak D call: TRBD1 (6 bases). V shed 0 bases and J shed 2 bases, with 11 bases lying between them. This CDR3 has 14 amino acids. Germline V CDR1 and CDR2: DFQATT, SNEGSKA (reference sequence). CDR3 DNA: TGCAGTGCTAGAGATCGAGGGGGAACCTACGAGCAGTACTTC. Encoded protein: CSARDRGGTYEQYF.

The rearrangement joins TRBV25-1 to TRBJ2-2, with unresolved D. Germline-derived CDR1 and CDR2 are MGHDK and SYGVNS. Between the trimmed V and J ends, which lost 4 bases and 3 bases, there was a span of 6 bases. The CDR3 loop spans 13 amino acids. The CDR3 bases are TGTGCCAGCAGTGCTTCATACACCGGGGAGCTGTTTTTT. It specifies CASSASYTGELFF.

The chain carries TRBV18 and TRBJ2-1; D perhaps matches TRBD2 (7 bases). The CDR3 consists of 15 residues. Germline assignment: CDR1 KGHSH and CDR2 LQKENI. V dropped 1 base and J dropped 5 bases, with 12 bases sitting between them. The CDR3 DNA follows: TGTGCCAGCTCACCACGTTGGGGGGGGCACAATGAGCAGTTCTTC. Encoded protein: CASSPRWGGHNEQFF.

This clonotype was picked up a small number of times. This chain connects TRBV20-1 to TRBJ2-3, with 14 bases aligning to TRBD2. This CDR3 contains 15 residues. The germline gives CDR1 DFQATT, CDR2 SNEGSKA (reference sequence). V lost 5 bases, J lost 3 bases, and 4 bases stayed unmatched. For the CDR3, the DNA is TGCAGTGCTCTCGGGACTAGCGGGAGTACAGATACGCAGTATTTT. Its protein product is CSALGTSGSTDTQYF.

This chain joins TRBV10-3 and TRBJ2-5, with TRBD1 matching over 9 bases. The CDR3 contains 14 residues. Trimming at V came to 3 bases and at J to 4 bases, leaving 3 bases not matched to a gene. The germline gives CDR1 ENHRY, CDR2 SYGVKD. The CDR3 region is CAISDDRGSETQYF. DNA of the CDR3: TGTGCCATCAGTGATGACAGGGGGTCAGAGACCCAGTACTTC.